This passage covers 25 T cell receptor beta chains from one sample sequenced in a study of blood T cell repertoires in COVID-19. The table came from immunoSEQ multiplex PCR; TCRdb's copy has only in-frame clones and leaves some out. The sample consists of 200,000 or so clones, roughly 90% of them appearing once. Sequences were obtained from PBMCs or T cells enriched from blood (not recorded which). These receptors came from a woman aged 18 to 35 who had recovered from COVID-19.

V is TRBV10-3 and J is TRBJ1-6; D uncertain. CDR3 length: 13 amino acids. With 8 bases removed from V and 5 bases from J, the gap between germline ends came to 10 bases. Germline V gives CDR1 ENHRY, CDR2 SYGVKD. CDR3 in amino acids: CAIRSQDNSPLHF. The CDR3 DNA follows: TGTGCCATCCGTTCTCAGGATAATTCACCCCTCCACTTT.

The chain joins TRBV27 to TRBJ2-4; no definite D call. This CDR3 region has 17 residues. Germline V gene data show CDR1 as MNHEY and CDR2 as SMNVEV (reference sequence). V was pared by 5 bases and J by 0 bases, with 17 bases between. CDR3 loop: CASSRLTDSLAKNIQYF. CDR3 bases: TGTGCCAGCAGTCGTTTAACCGACTCCCTAGCCAAAAACATTCAGTACTTC.

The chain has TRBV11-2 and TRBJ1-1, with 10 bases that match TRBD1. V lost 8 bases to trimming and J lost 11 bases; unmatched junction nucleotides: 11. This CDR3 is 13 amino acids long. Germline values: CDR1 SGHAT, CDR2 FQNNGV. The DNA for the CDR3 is TGTGCCAGCGGAAGACAGGGGGCATGGATGGCTTTCTTT. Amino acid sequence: CASGRQGAWMAFF.

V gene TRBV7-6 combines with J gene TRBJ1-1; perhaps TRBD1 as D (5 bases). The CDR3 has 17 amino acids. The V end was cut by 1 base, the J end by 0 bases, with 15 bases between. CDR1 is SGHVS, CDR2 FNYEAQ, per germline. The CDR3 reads CASSLVGGAGLNTEAFF. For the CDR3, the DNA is TGTGCCAGCAGCTTAGTAGGAGGGGCGGGATTGAACACTGAAGCTTTCTTT. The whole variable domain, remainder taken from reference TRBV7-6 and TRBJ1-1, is GAGVSQSPRYKVTKRGQDVALRCDPISGHVSLYWYRQALGQGPEFLTYFNYEAQQDKSGLPNDRFSAERPEGSISTLTIQRTEQRDSAMYRCASSLVGGAGLNTEAFFGQGTRLTVV.

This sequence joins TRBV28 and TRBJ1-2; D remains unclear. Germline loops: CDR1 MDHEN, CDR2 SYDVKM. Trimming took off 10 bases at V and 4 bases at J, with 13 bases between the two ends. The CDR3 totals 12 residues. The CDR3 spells CATSRVTYGYTF. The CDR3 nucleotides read TGTGCCACTTCTCGGGTGACCTATGGCTACACCTTC.

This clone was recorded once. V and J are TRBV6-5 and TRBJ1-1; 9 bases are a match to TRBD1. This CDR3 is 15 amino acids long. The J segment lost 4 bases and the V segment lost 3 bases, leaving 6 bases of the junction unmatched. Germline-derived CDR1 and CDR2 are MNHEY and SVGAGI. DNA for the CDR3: TGTGCCAGCAGTTATACAGGGGGCGCATCCACTGAAGCTTTCTTT. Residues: CASSYTGGASTEAFF.

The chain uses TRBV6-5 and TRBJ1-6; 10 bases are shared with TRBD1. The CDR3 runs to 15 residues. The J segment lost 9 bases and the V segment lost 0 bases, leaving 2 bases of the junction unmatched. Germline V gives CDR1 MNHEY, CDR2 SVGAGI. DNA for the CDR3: TGTGCCAGCAGTTACTCAAGGGACAGGGGTTCACCCCTCCACTTT. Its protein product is CASSYSRDRGSPLHF.

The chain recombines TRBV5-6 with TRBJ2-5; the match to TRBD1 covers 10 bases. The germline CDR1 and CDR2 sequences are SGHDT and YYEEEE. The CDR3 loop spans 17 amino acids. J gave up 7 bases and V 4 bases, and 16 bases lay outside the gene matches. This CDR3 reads CASSRGFRDRGEGTQYF. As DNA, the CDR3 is TGTGCCAGCAGCAGAGGATTCCGGGACAGGGGAGAGGGGACCCAGTACTTC.

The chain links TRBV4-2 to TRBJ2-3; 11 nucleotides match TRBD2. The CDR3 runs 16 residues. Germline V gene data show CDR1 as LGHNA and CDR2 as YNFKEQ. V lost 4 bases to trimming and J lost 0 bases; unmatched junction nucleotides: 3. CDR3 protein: CASSLRLAGSTDTQYF. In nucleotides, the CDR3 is TGTGCCAGCAGCCTCCGACTAGCGGGGAGCACAGATACGCAGTATTTT.

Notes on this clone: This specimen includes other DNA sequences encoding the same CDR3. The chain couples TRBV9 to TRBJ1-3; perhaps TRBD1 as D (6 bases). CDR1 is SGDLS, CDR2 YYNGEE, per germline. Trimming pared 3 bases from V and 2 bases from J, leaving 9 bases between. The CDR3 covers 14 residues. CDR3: CASSGGGTGNTIYF. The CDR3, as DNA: TGTGCCAGCAGCGGAGGGGGTACTGGAAACACCATATATTTT.

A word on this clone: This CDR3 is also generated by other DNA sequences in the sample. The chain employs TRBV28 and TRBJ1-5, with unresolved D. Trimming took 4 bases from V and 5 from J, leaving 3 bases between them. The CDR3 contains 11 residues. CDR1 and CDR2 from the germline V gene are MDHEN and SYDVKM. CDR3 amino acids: CASSSYQPQHF. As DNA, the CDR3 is TGTGCCAGCAGTTCCTATCAGCCCCAGCATTTT.

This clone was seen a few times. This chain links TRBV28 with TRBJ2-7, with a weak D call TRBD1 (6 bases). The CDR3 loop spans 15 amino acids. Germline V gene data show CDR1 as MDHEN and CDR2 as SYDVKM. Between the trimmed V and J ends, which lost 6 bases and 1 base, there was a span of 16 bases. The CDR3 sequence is CASRLDRQGSYEQYF. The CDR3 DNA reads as TGTGCCAGCAGACTTGACAGGCAAGGATCCTACGAGCAGTACTTC.

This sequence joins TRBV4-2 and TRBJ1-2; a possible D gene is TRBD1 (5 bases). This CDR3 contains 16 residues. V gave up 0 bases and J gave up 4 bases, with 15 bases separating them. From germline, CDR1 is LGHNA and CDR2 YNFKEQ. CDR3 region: CASSQDGPPGVYGYTF. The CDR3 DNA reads TGTGCCAGCAGCCAAGATGGGCCTCCGGGGGTCTATGGCTACACCTTC.

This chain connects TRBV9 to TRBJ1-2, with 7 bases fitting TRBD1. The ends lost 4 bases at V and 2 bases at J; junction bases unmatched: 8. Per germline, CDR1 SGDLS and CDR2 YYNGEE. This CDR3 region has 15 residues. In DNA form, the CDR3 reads TGTGCCAGCAGCAGCCGGGACAGAAGAAACTATGGCTACACCTTC. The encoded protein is CASSSRDRRNYGYTF.

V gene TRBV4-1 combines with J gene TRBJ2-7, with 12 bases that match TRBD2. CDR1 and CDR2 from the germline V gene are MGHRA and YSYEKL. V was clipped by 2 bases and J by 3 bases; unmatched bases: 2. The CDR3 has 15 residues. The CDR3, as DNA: TGCGCCAGCAGCCAAACTAGCGGGGGGAACTACGAGCAGTACTTC. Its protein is CASSQTSGGNYEQYF.

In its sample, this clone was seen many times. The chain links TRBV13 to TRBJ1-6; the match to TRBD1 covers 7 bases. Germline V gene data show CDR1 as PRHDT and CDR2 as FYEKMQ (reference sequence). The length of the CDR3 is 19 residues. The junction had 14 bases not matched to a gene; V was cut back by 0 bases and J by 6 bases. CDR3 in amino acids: CASSLGLRDSKALNSPLHF. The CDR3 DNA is TGTGCCAGCAGCTTAGGCCTTCGGGACAGCAAAGCACTTAATTCACCCCTCCACTTT. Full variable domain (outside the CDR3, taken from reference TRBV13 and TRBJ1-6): AAGVIQSPRHLIKEKRETATLKCYPIPRHDTVYWYQQGPGQDPQFLISFYEKMQSDKGSIPDRFSAQQFSDYHSELNMSSLELGDSALYFCASSLGLRDSKALNSPLHFGNGTRLTVT.

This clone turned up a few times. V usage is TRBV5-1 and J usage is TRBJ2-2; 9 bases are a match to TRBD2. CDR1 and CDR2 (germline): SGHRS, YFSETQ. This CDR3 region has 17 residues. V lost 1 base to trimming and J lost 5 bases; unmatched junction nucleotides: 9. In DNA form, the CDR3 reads TGCGCCAGCAGCTTGTCAATAGCGGGGGCAGGGACCGGGGAGCTGTTTTTT. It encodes CASSLSIAGAGTGELFF.

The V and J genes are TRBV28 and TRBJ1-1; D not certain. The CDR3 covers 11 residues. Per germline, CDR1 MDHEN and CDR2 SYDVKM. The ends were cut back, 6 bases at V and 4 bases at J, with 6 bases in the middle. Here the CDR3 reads CASRAITEAFF. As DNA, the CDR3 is TGTGCCAGCAGGGCCATCACTGAAGCTTTCTTT.

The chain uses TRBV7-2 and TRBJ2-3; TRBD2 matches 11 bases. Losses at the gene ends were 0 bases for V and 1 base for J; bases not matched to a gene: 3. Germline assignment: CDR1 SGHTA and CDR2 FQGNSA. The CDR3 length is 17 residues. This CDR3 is CASSLAQTSGGTDTQYF. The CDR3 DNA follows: TGTGCCAGCAGCTTAGCTCAGACTAGCGGGGGCACAGATACGCAGTATTTT.

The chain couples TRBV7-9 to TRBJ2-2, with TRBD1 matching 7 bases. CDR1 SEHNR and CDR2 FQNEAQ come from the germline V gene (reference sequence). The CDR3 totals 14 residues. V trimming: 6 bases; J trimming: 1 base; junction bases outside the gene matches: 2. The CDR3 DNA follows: TGTGCCAGCAGTTGGGACAGGAACACCGGGGAGCTGTTTTTT. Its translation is CASSWDRNTGELFF. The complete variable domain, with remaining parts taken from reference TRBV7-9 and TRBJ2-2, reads DTGVSQNPRHKITKRGQNVTFRCDPISEHNRLYWYRQTLGQGPEFLTYFQNEAQLEKSRLLSDRFSAERPKGSFSTLEIQRTEQGDSAMYLCASSWDRNTGELFFGEGSRLTVL.

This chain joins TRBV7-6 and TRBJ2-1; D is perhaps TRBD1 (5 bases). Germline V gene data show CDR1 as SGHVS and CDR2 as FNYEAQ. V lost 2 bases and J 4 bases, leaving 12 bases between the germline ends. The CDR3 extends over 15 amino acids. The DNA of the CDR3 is TGTGCCAGCAGCTTAAATAGGAGACAGTACAATGAGCAGTTCTTC. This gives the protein CASSLNRRQYNEQFF. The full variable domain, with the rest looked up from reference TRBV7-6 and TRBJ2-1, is GAGVSQSPRYKVTKRGQDVALRCDPISGHVSLYWYRQALGQGPEFLTYFNYEAQQDKSGLPNDRFSAERPEGSISTLTIQRTEQRDSAMYRCASSLNRRQYNEQFFGPGTRLTVL.

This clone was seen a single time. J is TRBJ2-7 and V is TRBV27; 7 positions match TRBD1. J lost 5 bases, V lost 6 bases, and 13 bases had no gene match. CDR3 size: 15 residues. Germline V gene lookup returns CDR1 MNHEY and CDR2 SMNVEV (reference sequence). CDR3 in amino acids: CASRRQGSVSHEQYF. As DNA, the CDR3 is TGTGCCAGCAGGCGACAGGGTTCTGTATCCCACGAGCAGTACTTC.

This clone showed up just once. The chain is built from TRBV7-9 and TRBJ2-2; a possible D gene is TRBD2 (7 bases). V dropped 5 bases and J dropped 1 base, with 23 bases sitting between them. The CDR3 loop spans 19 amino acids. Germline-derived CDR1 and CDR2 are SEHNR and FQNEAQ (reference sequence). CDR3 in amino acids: CASSPPVLRGGKNTGELFF. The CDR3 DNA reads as TGTGCCAGCAGCCCACCCGTCCTTAGGGGGGGCAAGAACACCGGGGAGCTGTTTTTT.

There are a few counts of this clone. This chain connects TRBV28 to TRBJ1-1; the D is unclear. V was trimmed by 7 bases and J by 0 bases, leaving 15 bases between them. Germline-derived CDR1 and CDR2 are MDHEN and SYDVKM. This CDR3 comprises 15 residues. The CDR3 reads CASTPGGDMNTEAFF. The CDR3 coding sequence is TGTGCCAGCACCCCGGGCGGGGATATGAACACTGAAGCTTTCTTT.

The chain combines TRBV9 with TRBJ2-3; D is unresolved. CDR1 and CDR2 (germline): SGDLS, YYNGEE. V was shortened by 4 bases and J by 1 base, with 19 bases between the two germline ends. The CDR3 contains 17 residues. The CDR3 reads CASSPSPAASGTDTQYF. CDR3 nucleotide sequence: TGTGCCAGCAGCCCTTCTCCCGCGGCCTCAGGCACAGATACGCAGTATTTT.